This entry is about one T cell receptor (beta chain). Its target is unknown. The assay was immunoSEQ multiplex PCR, and TCRdb's table has in-frame clones only and misses some. Of 21,000 or so clones in the sample, about 80% are singletons; the top ten hold about 31%. This sample is part of a study of OX40 agonist ivuxolimab in advanced cancers. Overall study: The treatment was a fully human IgG2 OX40 agonist, ivuxolimab. Among those treated, three patients had partial responses, one with hepatocellular carcinoma and two with cutaneous melanoma. Notes on the study in general: Clonal expansion from baseline to week 6 occurred in both CD4+ and CD8+ T cells. Several nonresponders also turned out to have low normalized T-cell clonal expansion.

This receptor was identified in an adult with an advanced solid tumor such as melanoma, head and neck, liver or kidney cancer. Sequenced here: CD4+ or CD8+ T cells sorted from blood, sampled in a trial of the OX40 agonist ivuxolimab.

The CDR3: CASSFFTGAQTEAFF. CDR3 nucleotides: TGCGCCAGCAGCTTTTTTACAGGGGCGCAGACTGAAGCTTTCTTT. V and J are TRBV5-1 and TRBJ1-1; 7 bases align to TRBD1. The CDR3 extends over 15 amino acids. V was clipped by 2 bases and J by 5 bases; unmatched bases: 9. Per germline, CDR1 SGHRS and CDR2 YFSETQ.